This paragraph reports one TCR beta chain. Assay used: immunoSEQ multiplex PCR; TCRdb lists only in-frame clones, some missing. The data contain about 44,000 clones, about 96% of them singletons. The sample originates from a study of technical replicates of blood from several donors. The CDR3 totals 15 residues. The trim removed 2 bases at V and 4 bases at J, leaving 7 bases unmatched. Germline V gene sequence: CDR1 MNHNS, CDR2 SASEGT. The origin of this receptor is a human donor in good health. J is TRBJ1-1 and V is TRBV6-1; 7 bases match TRBD1. Sequencing input: T cells isolated from PBMCs. CDR3 amino acids: CASSESGGSVTEAFF. CDR3 nucleotides: TGTGCCAGCAGTGAATCAGGGGGGTCGGTCACTGAAGCTTTCTTT.